The next 29 T cell receptor beta chains were all read from a single sample in a study of T cells in Graves' hyperthyroidism and ophthalmopathy. TCR beta CDR3 region amplification was performed from RNA transcripts. First-round RT-PCR of the TCR CDR3 relied on the HTBI primer set. MiXCR, run by TCRdb on the multiplex PCR reads, gives a single entry per CDR3 protein. Of 490,000 or so distinct CDR3 sequences in the sample, approximately 22% were seen once. Specimen: blood. These receptors were obtained from a woman between 65 and 79 years old with Graves' ophthalmopathy.

The rearrangement links TRBV5-5 to TRBJ2-1; TRBD2 aligns across 8 bases. The trim removed 0 bases at V and 7 bases at J, leaving 6 bases unmatched. Germline lookup yields CDR1 SGHKS and CDR2 YYEKEE (reference sequence). The CDR3 runs to 15 residues. The CDR3 sequence is CASSLAQREWNEQFF. CDR3 in DNA: TGTGCCAGCAGCTTGGCCCAGCGGGAGTGGAATGAGCAGTTCTTC.

In its sample, this clonotype was seen a few times. V is TRBV28 and J is TRBJ1-1; D is uncertain. The V end lost 5 bases, the J end lost 8 bases, and 12 bases lay between the germline ends. Germline V gene sequence: CDR1 MDHEN, CDR2 SYDVKM. CDR3 length: 12 residues. DNA of the CDR3: TGTGCCAGCAGTAGTTCGCAGAACGAAGCTTTCTTT. It encodes CASSSSQNEAFF. The full variable domain, with the rest looked up from reference TRBV28 and TRBJ1-1, is DVKVTQSSRYLVKRTGEKVFLECVQDMDHENMFWYRQDPGLGLRLIYFSYDVKMKEKGDIPEGYSVSREKKERFSLILESASTNQTSMYLCASSSSQNEAFFGQGTRLTVV.

The CDR3: CASSLRGLATNEKLFF. Here the CDR3 DNA reads TGTGCCAGCAGTTTAAGGGGGCTGGCAACTAATGAAAAACTGTTTTTT. This chain uses TRBV12-3 or TRBV12-4 with TRBJ1-4; 7 bases line up with TRBD1. The J segment lost 0 bases and the V segment lost 2 bases, leaving 3 bases of the junction unmatched. The CDR3 length is 16 residues.

V gene TRBV6-1 combines with J gene TRBJ2-5; D gene unclear. Germline loops: CDR1 MNHNS, CDR2 SASEGT. V lost 4 bases, J lost 1 base, and 7 bases lay in between. The CDR3 sequence is 13 residues long. The CDR3 DNA follows: TGTGCCAGCAGTGGTAGCTCCCAAGAGACCCAGTACTTC. It translates to CASSGSSQETQYF.

This chain links TRBV4-3 with TRBJ2-2; D may correspond to TRBD1 or TRBD2 (5 bases each). The germline gives CDR1 LGHNA, CDR2 YSLEER. The CDR3 runs to 14 residues. The V and J ends lost 0 bases and 7 bases respectively, with 9 bases between them. CDR3 bases: TGCGCCAGCAGCCAAGATCGAGGGGTCGGGGAGCTGTTTTTT. Amino acid sequence: CASSQDRGVGELFF.

This sequence joins TRBV24-1 and TRBJ2-3; possible D gene TRBD1, 5 bases. The end of the DNA aligns better with TRBJ1-5, so the J call may be wrong. The CDR3 is 15 residues long. Germline V CDR1 and CDR2: KGHDR, SFDVKD. This chain's CDR3 is CATSSGGAGTDTQHF. For the CDR3, the DNA is TGTGCCACCAGCTCCGGAGGGGCCGGCACAGATACGCAGCATTTT.

This clonotype was observed many times. The rearrangement joins TRBV15 to TRBJ1-1; the D gene is possibly TRBD1 (5 bases). CDR1 is LNHNV, CDR2 YYDKDF, per germline (reference sequence). The length of the CDR3 is 17 residues. V lost 1 base, J lost 1 base, and 16 bases lay in between. The CDR3 DNA sequence: TGTGCCACCAGCAGAGGATGGGGCCTCATGGGGAACACTGAAGCTTTCTTT. Amino acids: CATSRGWGLMGNTEAFF.

This clonotype was recorded many times. The chain carries TRBV29-1 and TRBJ1-1; D is unclear. The CDR3 is 13 residues long. Germline V gene lookup returns CDR1 SQVTM and CDR2 ANQGSEA. CDR3 loop: CSASRSGGTEAFF. In DNA, the CDR3 is TGCAGTGCCTCGAGGTCAGGTGGGACTGAAGCTTTCTTT.

The rearrangement links TRBV9 to TRBJ2-5; D gene uncertain. V lost 2 bases, J lost 1 base, and 9 bases lay in between. The CDR3 length is 14 residues. Per germline, CDR1 SGDLS and CDR2 YYNGEE. The CDR3 protein is CASSVAHGQETQYF. DNA for the CDR3: TGTGCCAGCAGCGTGGCACATGGCCAAGAGACCCAGTACTTC. Filled out from reference TRBV9 and TRBJ2-5, the complete variable domain reads DSGVTQTPKHLITATGQRVTLRCSPRSGDLSVYWYQQSLDQGLQFLIQYYNGEERAKGNILERFSAQQFPDLHSELNLSSLELGDSALYFCASSVAHGQETQYFGPGTRLLVL.

This CDR3 is CASSVLGWLTGSDYGYTF. In nucleotides, the CDR3 is TGTGCCAGCAGCGTACTCGGGTGGTTGACAGGGTCAGACTATGGCTACACCTTC. V is TRBV9 and J is TRBJ1-2; 7 nucleotides agree with TRBD1. The J segment lost 3 bases and the V segment lost 1 base, leaving 15 bases of the junction unmatched. The germline V gene has CDR1 SGDLS and CDR2 YYNGEE. CDR3 length equals 18 residues. The variable domain in full, completed from reference TRBV9 and TRBJ1-2, reads DSGVTQTPKHLITATGQRVTLRCSPRSGDLSVYWYQQSLDQGLQFLIQYYNGEERAKGNILERFSAQQFPDLHSELNLSSLELGDSALYFCASSVLGWLTGSDYGYTFGSGTRLTVV.

The chain carries TRBV29-1 and TRBJ2-7; D is possibly TRBD1 (6 bases). CDR1 and CDR2 (germline): SQVTM, ANQGSEA. Trimming shortened V by 4 bases and J by 4 bases, and 14 bases separated the two germline ends. The CDR3 sequence is 13 residues long. CDR3 coding DNA: TGCAGCGTTGGGGCAGGGGACCCTTACGAGCAGTACTTC. Its protein is CSVGAGDPYEQYF.

This clonotype has a handful of counts. The chain couples TRBV20-1 to TRBJ2-5, with 7 nucleotides matching TRBD1. Germline trimming cut 5 bases from V and 2 bases from J; bases unmatched to any gene: 2. Germline V lookup: CDR1 DFQATT, CDR2 SNEGSKA (reference sequence). The CDR3 has 12 residues. CDR3 sequence: CSALDRQETQYF. CDR3 bases: TGCAGTGCTCTGGACAGGCAAGAGACCCAGTACTTC.

The table lists this clonotype with a few counts. The chain joins TRBV7-2 to TRBJ1-2, with TRBD1 as a possible D gene (6 bases). The CDR3 has 16 amino acids. Germline V lookup: CDR1 SGHTA, CDR2 FQGNSA. Trimming took 0 bases from V and 0 from J, leaving 11 bases between them. CDR3 sequence: CASSLARGTSNYGYTF. The DNA of the CDR3 is TGTGCCAGCAGCTTAGCGAGGGGGACCTCTAACTATGGCTACACCTTC.

The chain is built from TRBV18 and TRBJ1-4; TRBD1 agrees at 8 bases. V lost 3 bases to trimming and J lost 7 bases; unmatched junction nucleotides: 7. Germline V gene sequence: CDR1 KGHSH, CDR2 LQKENI. The CDR3 consists of 15 residues. This chain's CDR3 is CASSPLDRAGEKLFF. In DNA, the CDR3 is TGTGCCAGCTCACCCCTGGACAGGGCGGGTGAAAAACTGTTTTTT.

J is TRBJ2-7 and V is TRBV7-9, with TRBD1 matching 11 bases. The ends lost 4 bases at V and 3 bases at J; junction bases unmatched: 5. From germline, CDR1 is SEHNR and CDR2 FQNEAQ (reference sequence). The CDR3 consists of 15 residues. The CDR3 loop is CASSSSDRGHYEQYF. CDR3 nucleotides: TGTGCCAGCAGCTCTTCGGACAGGGGGCACTACGAGCAGTACTTC.

This clonotype was detected many times. V and J are TRBV7-9 and TRBJ1-1; D remains unclear. Germline loops: CDR1 SEHNR, CDR2 FQNEAQ (reference sequence). V was cut by 3 bases and J by 1 base, with 9 bases left in between. This CDR3 has 14 residues. The CDR3 nucleotides are TGTGCCAGCAGCTTCACTGACGGGAACACTGAAGCTTTCTTT. The encoded protein is CASSFTDGNTEAFF.

V gene TRBV7-2 combines with J gene TRBJ1-2; 7 nucleotides line up with TRBD1. Germline V gene sequence: CDR1 SGHTA, CDR2 FQGNSA. The CDR3 is 14 residues long. V lost 4 bases and J lost 8; bases outside the gene matches: 10. CDR3 loop: CASSSDRDVGGYTF. The CDR3 DNA is TGTGCCAGCAGCTCAGACAGGGACGTAGGGGGCTACACCTTC.

The table lists this clonotype with a few counts. The J gene is TRBJ1-1, the V gene TRBV24-1; D is uncertain. Trimming stripped 5 bases from V and 7 bases from J, with 13 bases between. The CDR3 runs to 13 residues. Germline CDR1 reads KGHDR; CDR2 reads SFDVKD. The CDR3 loop is CATSGVGASEAFF. Here the CDR3 DNA reads TGTGCCACCAGTGGCGTAGGTGCGAGTGAAGCTTTCTTT.

This clonotype was seen ten or more times. This sequence joins TRBV27 and TRBJ2-2; D call uncertain. Trimming pared 5 bases from V and 0 bases from J, leaving 10 bases between. The CDR3 length is 15 residues. Germline V CDR1 and CDR2: MNHEY, SMNVEV (reference sequence). DNA of the CDR3: TGTGCCAGCAGTCTGGGTCTTACGAACACCGGGGAGCTGTTTTTT. Translation gives CASSLGLTNTGELFF.

The chain links TRBV6-2 or TRBV6-3 to TRBJ2-7; D gene ambiguous. Between the trimmed V and J ends, which lost 6 bases and 0 bases, there was a span of 15 bases. The CDR3 runs to 15 residues. From germline, CDR1 is MNHEY and CDR2 SVGEGT. The chain's CDR3 is CASRGGAASSYEQYF. The CDR3 DNA reads TGTGCCAGCAGGGGTGGCGCCGCCAGCTCCTACGAGCAGTACTTC.

This clonotype turned up a few times. This chain links TRBV30 with TRBJ2-2; perhaps TRBD2 as D (6 bases). V lost 3 bases and J 2 bases, leaving 10 bases between the germline ends. This CDR3 is built from 14 residues. Germline V lookup: CDR1 GTSNPN, CDR2 SVGIG (reference sequence). The CDR3 protein is CAWRRGTNTGELFF. CDR3 in DNA: TGTGCCTGGAGACGGGGGACCAACACCGGGGAGCTGTTTTTT.

Comment on this clonotype: This may be a read error, as it is one base from a much larger clone. This chain connects TRBV6-1 to TRBJ2-5; the D is unclear. The DNA matches TRBJ2-1 better at its end, which makes the J call doubtful. Looked up from germline, CDR1 is MNHNS and CDR2 is SASEGT. The CDR3 is made up of 14 amino acids. This CDR3 is CASSEAQRGETQFF. The CDR3, as DNA: TGTGCCAGCAGTGAAGCGCAAAGAGGCGAGACCCAGTTCTTC.

The chain employs TRBV19 and TRBJ1-5; possible D gene TRBD1, 6 bases. This CDR3 spans 14 amino acids. Germline V gene sequence: CDR1 LNHDA, CDR2 SQIVND (reference sequence). Trimming took 10 bases from V and 2 from J, leaving 15 bases between them. CDR3: CATKRGAGNQPQHF. The DNA of the CDR3 is TGTGCCACCAAGCGGGGGGCTGGCAATCAGCCCCAGCATTTT.

This clonotype was seen ten or more times. V is TRBV6-2 or TRBV6-3 and J is TRBJ2-7; TRBD2 aligns across 8 bases. The CDR3 spans 13 residues. The junction had 2 bases not matched to a gene; V was cut back by 0 bases and J by 7 bases. Germline CDR1 reads MNHEY; CDR2 reads SVGEGT. The CDR3 bases are TGTGCCAGCAGTTACTCACTAGCGGTGGAGCAGTACTTC. Its protein product is CASSYSLAVEQYF.

This clonotype was observed many times. The chain has TRBV2 and TRBJ2-7; TRBD1 agrees at 8 bases. In germline, CDR1 is SNHLY, CDR2 FYNNEI. Trimming removed 7 bases from V and 6 bases from J; junction bases left unmatched: 5. This CDR3 spans 12 amino acids. Here the CDR3 reads CASNKDRGEQYF. The CDR3 coding sequence is TGTGCCAGCAATAAAGACAGGGGCGAGCAGTACTTC. Full variable domain (remainder filled in from reference TRBV2 and TRBJ2-7): EPEVTQTPSHQVTQMGQEVILRCVPISNHLYFYWYRQILGQKVEFLVSFYNNEISEKSEIFDDQFSVERPDGSNFTLKIRSTKLEDSAMYFCASNKDRGEQYFGPGTRLTVT.

This clonotype was counted a few times. The rearrangement links TRBV27 to TRBJ1-6; 11 bases are a match to TRBD1. Germline V gene data show CDR1 as MNHEY and CDR2 as SMNVEV (reference sequence). With 4 bases clipped from V and 8 bases from J, the junction kept 7 bases outside the gene matches. CDR3 size: 16 residues. CDR3 amino acids: CASSSGQGVFYSPLHF. As DNA, the CDR3 is TGTGCCAGCAGTTCGGGACAGGGGGTTTTCTATTCACCCCTCCACTTT.

The chain employs TRBV9 and TRBJ1-5; 7 positions match TRBD1. V lost 6 bases, J lost 4 bases, and 13 bases stayed unmatched. The V gene's germline CDR1 is SGDLS and CDR2 YYNGEE. The CDR3 is 16 amino acids. This CDR3 reads CASTQTGWDRNQPQHF. For the CDR3, the DNA is TGTGCCAGCACCCAGACAGGGTGGGATCGTAATCAGCCCCAGCATTTT.

This clonotype occurred many times. This chain uses TRBV7-9 with TRBJ2-3; D is undetermined. The V end was cut by 3 bases, the J end by 4 bases, with 5 bases between. The CDR3 consists of 12 residues. Germline lookup yields CDR1 SEHNR and CDR2 FQNEAQ (reference sequence). The CDR3 DNA reads TGTGCCAGCAGCTTCGTTTCAGATACGCAGTATTTT. It encodes CASSFVSDTQYF.

The gene calls are TRBV7-2 and TRBJ2-7, with 14 nucleotides matching TRBD2. The ends lost 5 bases at V and 2 bases at J; junction bases unmatched: 2. The CDR3 length is 15 residues. Germline CDR1 reads SGHTA; CDR2 reads FQGNSA. The CDR3 bases are TGTGCCAGCAGCGTGACTAGCGGGAGGGCCTACGAGCAGTACTTC. It codes for CASSVTSGRAYEQYF.